This T cell receptor beta chain is from a study of T cell responses to AZD1222 COVID-19 vaccine. Study findings and constraints: Only a handful of AZD1222 recipients tested seropositive at baseline. The breadth and depth of Spike-specific TCRs increased once two AZD1222 doses had been given. The study found vaccine-associated CD4 TCRs spanning spike, dominant at 160-218 and 743-854. Every sample of the repertoires postdated the peak T cell response.

This table comes from immunoSEQ multiplex PCR, and its TCRdb copy is limited to in-frame clones, with some not included. This sample has some 120,000 clones; roughly 87% occur once, and the top ten carry approximately 1.6%. As concerns this clone: Its antigen remains unknown.

Germline-derived CDR1 and CDR2 are SGHRS and YFSETQ. V was shortened by 7 bases and J by 2 bases, with 15 bases between the two germline ends. This CDR3 is built from 14 residues. The source was peripheral blood, collected on day 0 of AZD1222 vaccination. The chain employs TRBV5-1 and TRBJ1-2; a weak D match, TRBD1 (5 bases). This sequence originates from an adult in good health. CDR3 protein: CASDLGDGNYGYTF. Here the CDR3 DNA reads TGCGCCAGCGACTTGGGGGACGGGAACTATGGCTACACCTTC.